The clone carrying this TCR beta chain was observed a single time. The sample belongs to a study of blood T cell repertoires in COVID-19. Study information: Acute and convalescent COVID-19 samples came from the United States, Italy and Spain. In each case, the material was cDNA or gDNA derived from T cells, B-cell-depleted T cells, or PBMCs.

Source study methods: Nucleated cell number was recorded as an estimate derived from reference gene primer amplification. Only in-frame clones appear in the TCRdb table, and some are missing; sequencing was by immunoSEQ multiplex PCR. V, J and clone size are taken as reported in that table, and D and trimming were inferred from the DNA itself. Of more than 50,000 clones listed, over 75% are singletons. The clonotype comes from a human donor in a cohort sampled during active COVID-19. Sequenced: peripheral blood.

CDR3 sequence reads: CASSQGGFKNSPLHF. The CDR3 DNA reads as TGTGCCAGCAGCCAAGGAGGCTTCAAGAATTCACCCCTCCACTTT. V gene TRBV3-1 (or the pseudogene TRBV3-2) combines with J gene TRBJ1-6; D uncertain. CDR3 size: 15 residues. Germline V lookup: CDR1 LGHDT, CDR2 YNNKEL (reference sequence). V shed 1 base and J shed 7 bases, with 11 bases lying between them.